This T cell receptor (beta chain) is from a study of blood T cell repertoires in COVID-19. Study at large: Material from acute and convalescent COVID-19 was sourced from the United States, Italy and Spain.

Patients in Seattle were enrolled during active infection, then followed longitudinally. Sequencing was performed with immunoSEQ multiplex PCR; in TCRdb, only in-frame clones are kept and a portion is missing. The sample contains 260,000 or so clones, roughly 79% of which appear only once. The CDR3 extends over 15 amino acids. The germline gives CDR1 SGHTA, CDR2 FQGNSA. V gave up 6 bases and J gave up 2 bases; unmatched junction bases: 9. This TCR was sampled from a woman older than 75 with COVID-19, enrolled during active disease. V usage is TRBV7-2 and J usage is TRBJ2-7; TRBD1 matches 8 bases. The sequencing input was peripheral blood. The CDR3 nucleotides are TGTGCCAGCAGTTCCGGACAGGGAGTTCCCTACGAGCAGTACTTC. Protein product: CASSSGQGVPYEQYF.